This is a list of T cell receptor beta chains from one sample in a study of blood T cell repertoires in COVID-19. Generated by immunoSEQ multiplex PCR, the TCRdb table keeps only in-frame clones and is missing some. The top ten clones hold 6.9% of a sample with tens of thousands of clones, approximately 86% of them seen once. Sample: peripheral blood. The receptors were sampled from a man aged 45-65 years with active COVID-19. Both conserved end residues are part of each CDR3.

TRBV6-5	TRBJ1-5	CASKGQSDQPQHF
TRBV6-4	TRBJ2-3	CASSRGGSTDTQYF
TRBV18	TRBJ1-1	CASSPLPLQVTKNTEAFF
TRBV11-2	TRBJ1-1	CASSSQQTNTEAFF
TRBV7-8	TRBJ1-2	CASSLARVGYGYTF
TRBV5-1	TRBJ2-1	CASSAGQALKSSYNEQFF
TRBV5-6	TRBJ1-2	CASSLFFSGDGYTF
TRBV4-2	TRBJ1-4	CASSQDPGRGNEKLFF
TRBV5-1	TRBJ2-1	CASSLGTGTNEQFF
TRBV2	TRBJ2-2	CASSPSTGELFF
TRBV2	TRBJ2-2	CASRPDLEKTGELFF
TRBV6-6	TRBJ1-3	CASSYSGPGAGNTIYF
TRBV15	TRBJ1-2	CATSRVGGQPYGYTF
TRBV7-8	TRBJ1-5	CASSKQGGQPQHF
TRBV7-9	TRBJ2-5	CASSPTGYGETQYF
TRBV27	TRBJ2-2	CASGRQGAGGELFF
TRBV4-1	TRBJ2-7	CASSQTPTLAEQYF
TRBV11-2	TRBJ2-1	CASSLILSPTGSYNEQFF
TRBV18	TRBJ1-1	CASSPRQGRNTEAFF
TRBV6-5	TRBJ2-3	CASSYSTSGRDTQYF
TRBV19	TRBJ1-2	CASSIGSGGGYTF
TRBV11-2	TRBJ1-5	CASSLGQGASQPQHF
TRBV19	TRBJ2-3	CASSIGRKATDTQYF
TRBV5-1	TRBJ2-1	CASSFGTGDYNEQFF
TRBV5-1	TRBJ2-2	CATSSGNLETGELFF
TRBV5-6	TRBJ2-1	CASTASGRIGRGSYNEQFF
TRBV19	TRBJ1-4	CASKGGTNEKLFF
TRBV5-1	TRBJ2-2	CASSLGTPDREELFF
TRBV6-4	TRBJ2-2	CASSRLAGFPGELFF
TRBV2	TRBJ1-4	CASRQQATNEKLFF
TRBV11-3	TRBJ2-2	CASSHGTGFTGELFF
TRBV6-5	TRBJ2-3	CASAGTRESDTQYF
TRBV2	TRBJ2-1	CASSEFLAGGSEQFF
TRBV11-2	TRBJ2-5	CASSLRTGGGETQYF
TRBV18	TRBJ2-7	CASSRGGNLGEQYF
TRBV7-9	TRBJ2-1	CALGPTPAQFF
TRBV21-1	TRBJ2-4	CASKGNSPSLAKNIQYF
TRBV2	TRBJ2-3	CASSDLGRDTQYF
TRBV28	TRBJ2-6	CASSLVFLNRDRFFSGANVLTF
TRBV6-2/TRBV6-3	TRBJ2-3	CASSYWLGSTDTQYF
TRBV5-4	TRBJ1-2	CASSLEVGQGPGSGYTF
TRBV5-6	TRBJ1-2	CASSLGQRGYTF
TRBV6-5	TRBJ2-5	CASREAGQQMETQYF
TRBV6-5	TRBJ1-6	CATSGGVMGSPLHF
TRBV19	TRBJ2-3	CASSMSWTGGKADTQYF
TRBV7-2	TRBJ2-2	CASSRPTGVEGELFF
TRBV7-2	TRBJ2-1	CASSLAVWEGPLRNEQFF
TRBV2	TRBJ2-5	CASTQTSTQGGTQYF